This TCR beta chain was captured by sequencing in a study of kidney transplant recipient with SARS-CoV-2 infection (dated by TCRdb to the early 2020s). Points on this clonotype: The clone's antigen remains unknown. Per-nucleotide qualities are absent, and no much larger clonotype sits a single base away.

The label giving this sample's time point can be read as: pre-pandemic baseline sample and day 111 after first positive SARS-CoV-2 test. Compared with germline, V lacks 3 bases and J lacks 4 bases; bases without a gene match: 4. The germline V gene (reference sequence) supplies CDR1 SEHNR and CDR2 FQNEAQ. The CDR3 runs 14 residues from the cysteine to the phenylalanine. The entry retains the CDR3 DNA only, 42 bases that are in frame from base 1. The instrument given in TCRdb is Illumina MiSeq. Profiling of the peripheral T cell repertoire was carried out for human TCRbeta genes. As for the authors' bioinformatics: Beta-binomial modelling was used to test for differences in clonotype abundance while accounting for variability over time. Expanded clonotypes were screened against the ImmuneCODE reference database of SARS-CoV-2-associated TCRs and were mapped to viral genome regions. Additional repertoire analyses examined TRBV gene usage, CDR3 length, CDR3 amino acid overlap between time points, distributions of clonotype abundance, and Jaccard similarity. The raw public reads went through TCRdb reprocessing: fastp at Q25, MiXCR clone calling, in-frame beta chains kept. Under each unique CDR3 protein, matching rows form one entry showing the most common genes and DNA. These V and J calls originate from TCRdb's pipeline instead of the authors' own analysis. In this sample the table shows about 240,000 distinct CDR3 sequences, around 30% of which occur a single time. The ten largest clones add up to under 9.5% of the sample.

Rearrangement joined TRBV7-9 to TRBJ2-3, and TRBD2 aligns with 7 junction nucleotides. The receptor was isolated from a male patient in his thirties who had COVID-19 and was a kidney transplant recipient. Some T cells may derive from the graft donor when a transplant has been performed. The sequenced sample was a blood sample, obtained at baseline and between days 110 and 120 from a kidney transplant recipient. The nucleotides read TGTGCCAGCAGCTTGAGCGGGACCCCAGATACGCAGTATTTT. The encoded protein is CASSLSGTPDTQYF.